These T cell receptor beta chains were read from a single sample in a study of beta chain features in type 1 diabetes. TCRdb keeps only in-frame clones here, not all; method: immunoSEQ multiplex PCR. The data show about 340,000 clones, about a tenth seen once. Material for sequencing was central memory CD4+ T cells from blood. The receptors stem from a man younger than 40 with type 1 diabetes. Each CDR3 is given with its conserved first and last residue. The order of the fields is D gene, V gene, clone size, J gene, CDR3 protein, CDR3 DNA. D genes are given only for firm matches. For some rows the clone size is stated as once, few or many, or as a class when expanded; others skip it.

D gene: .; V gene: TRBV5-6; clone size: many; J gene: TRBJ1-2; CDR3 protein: CASSYPDGAYGYTF; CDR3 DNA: TGTGCCAGCAGCTACCCAGACGGGGCCTATGGCTACACCTTC
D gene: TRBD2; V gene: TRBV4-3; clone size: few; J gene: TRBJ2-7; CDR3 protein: CASSPGGRGGRYEQYF; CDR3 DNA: TGCGCCAGCAGCCCTGGAGGGCGGGGGGGCCGGTACGAGCAGTACTTC
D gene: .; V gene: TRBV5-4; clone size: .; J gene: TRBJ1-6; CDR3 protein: CASSSEGRLNSPLHF; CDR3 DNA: TGTGCCAGCAGCTCGGAGGGACGGCTTAATTCACCCCTCCACTTT
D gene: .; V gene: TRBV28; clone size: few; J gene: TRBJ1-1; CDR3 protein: CASSLPFTGNTEAFF; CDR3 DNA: TGTGCCAGCAGTTTGCCCTTCACAGGGAACACTGAAGCTTTCTTT
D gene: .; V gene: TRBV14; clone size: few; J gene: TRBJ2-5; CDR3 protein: CASSQQLTSWRETQYF; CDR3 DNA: TGTGCCAGCAGCCAACAACTAACTAGTTGGAGGGAGACCCAGTACTTC
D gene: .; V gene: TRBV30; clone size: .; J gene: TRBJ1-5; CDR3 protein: CAWSFRDYSNQPQHF; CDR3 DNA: TGTGCCTGGAGTTTCAGGGATTATAGCAATCAGCCCCAGCATTTT
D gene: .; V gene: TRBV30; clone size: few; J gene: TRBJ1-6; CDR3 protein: CAWSLDATPYNSPLHF; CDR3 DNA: TGTGCCTGGAGTTTGGACGCCACTCCGTATAATTCACCCCTCCACTTT
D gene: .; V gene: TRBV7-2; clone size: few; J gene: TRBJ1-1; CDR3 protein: CASSARTPRGNTEAFF; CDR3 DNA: TGTGCCAGCAGCGCCAGGACACCCCGGGGTAACACTGAAGCTTTCTTT
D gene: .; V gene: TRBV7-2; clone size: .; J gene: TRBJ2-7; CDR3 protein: CASSSGQKTYEQYF; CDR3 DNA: TGTGCCAGCAGCAGTGGACAGAAAACCTACGAGCAGTACTTC
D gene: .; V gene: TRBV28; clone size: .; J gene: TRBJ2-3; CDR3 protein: CASSLQGSTDTQYF; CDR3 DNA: TGTGCCAGCAGTTTACAGGGTAGCACAGATACGCAGTATTTT
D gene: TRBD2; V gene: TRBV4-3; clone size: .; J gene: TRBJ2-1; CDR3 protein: CASSPGTSGGKVGEQFF; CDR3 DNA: TGCGCCAGCAGCCCCGGGACTAGCGGGGGAAAAGTCGGTGAGCAGTTCTTC
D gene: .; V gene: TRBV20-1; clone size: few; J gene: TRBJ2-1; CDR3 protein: CSAFGNEQFF; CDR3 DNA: TGCAGTGCTTTTGGCAATGAGCAGTTCTTC
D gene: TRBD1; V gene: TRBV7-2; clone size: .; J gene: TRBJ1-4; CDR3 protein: CASRTGTRNEKLFF; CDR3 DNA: TGTGCCAGCAGGACAGGGACCCGGAATGAAAAACTGTTTTTT
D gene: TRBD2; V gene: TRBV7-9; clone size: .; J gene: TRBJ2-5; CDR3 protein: CASSLAAGKETQYF; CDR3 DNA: TGTGCCAGCAGCTTAGCAGCGGGAAAAGAGACCCAGTACTTC
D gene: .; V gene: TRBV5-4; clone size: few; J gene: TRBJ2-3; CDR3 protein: CASSPSGASLSPDTQYF; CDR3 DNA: TGTGCCAGCAGTCCCTCGGGGGCATCCCTAAGCCCAGATACGCAGTATTTT
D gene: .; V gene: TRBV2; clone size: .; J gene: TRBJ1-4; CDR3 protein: CASSGTGFNEKLFF; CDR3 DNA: TGTGCCAGCAGTGGGACGGGGTTTAATGAAAAACTGTTTTTT
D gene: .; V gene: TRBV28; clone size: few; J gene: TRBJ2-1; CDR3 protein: CASTAAYNEQFF; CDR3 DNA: TGTGCCAGCACGGCAGCCTACAATGAGCAGTTCTTC
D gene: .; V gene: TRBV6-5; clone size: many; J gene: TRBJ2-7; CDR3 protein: CASSRTVRYEQYF; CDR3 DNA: TGTGCCAGCAGTCGGACGGTTCGGTACGAGCAGTACTTC
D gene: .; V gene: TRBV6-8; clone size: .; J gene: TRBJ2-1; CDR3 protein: CASNPQGSTYNEQFF; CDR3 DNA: TGTGCCAGCAACCCCCAGGGGTCAACCTACAATGAGCAGTTCTTC
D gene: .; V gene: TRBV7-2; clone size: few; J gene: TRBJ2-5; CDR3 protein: CASSPQHQETQYF; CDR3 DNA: TGTGCCAGCAGCCCACAGCACCAAGAGACCCAGTACTTC
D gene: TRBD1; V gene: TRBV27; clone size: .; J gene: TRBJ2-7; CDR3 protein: CASSSTGGGSYEQYF; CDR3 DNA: TGTGCCAGCAGTTCGACAGGGGGTGGCTCCTACGAGCAGTACTTC
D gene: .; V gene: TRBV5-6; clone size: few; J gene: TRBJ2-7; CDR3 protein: CASSLAGLSYEQYF; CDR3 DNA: TGTGCCAGCAGCTTGGCGGGACTTTCCTACGAGCAGTACTTC
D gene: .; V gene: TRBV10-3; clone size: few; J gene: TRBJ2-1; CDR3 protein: CAISESKFSNNNEQFF; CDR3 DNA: TGTGCCATCAGTGAGTCTAAATTCTCTAACAACAATGAGCAGTTCTTC
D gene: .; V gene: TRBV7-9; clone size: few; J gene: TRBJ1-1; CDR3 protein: CASSFREKGEAFF; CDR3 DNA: TGTGCCAGCAGCTTCCGTGAGAAGGGTGAAGCTTTCTTT
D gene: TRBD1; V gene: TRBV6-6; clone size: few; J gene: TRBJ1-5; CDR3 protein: CASSLTGNSNQPQHF; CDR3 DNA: TGTGCCAGCAGTCTGACAGGGAATAGCAATCAGCCCCAGCATTTT
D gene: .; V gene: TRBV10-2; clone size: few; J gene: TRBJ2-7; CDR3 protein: CASSESLVLTYEQYF; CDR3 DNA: TGCGCCAGCAGTGAATCACTCGTTCTGACCTACGAGCAGTACTTC
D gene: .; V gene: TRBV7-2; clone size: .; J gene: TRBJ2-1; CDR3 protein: CASSSQENNEQFF; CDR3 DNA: TGTGCCAGCAGCTCACAGGAGAACAATGAGCAGTTCTTC
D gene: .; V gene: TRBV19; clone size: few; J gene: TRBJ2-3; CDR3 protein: CASSKAGQSSVDTQYF; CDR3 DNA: TGTGCCAGTAGTAAGGCAGGACAGTCGTCGGTAGATACGCAGTATTTT
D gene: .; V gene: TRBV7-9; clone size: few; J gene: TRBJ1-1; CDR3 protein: CASSEREGNTEAFF; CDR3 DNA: TGTGCCAGCAGCGAGCGGGAGGGGAACACTGAAGCTTTCTTT
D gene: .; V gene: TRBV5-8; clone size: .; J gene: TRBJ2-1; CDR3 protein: CASRSYNEQFF; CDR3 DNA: TGTGCCAGCAGGAGCTACAATGAGCAGTTCTTC
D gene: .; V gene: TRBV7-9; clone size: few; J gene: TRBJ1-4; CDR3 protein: CASSPGISGGNEKLFF; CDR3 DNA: TGTGCCAGCAGCCCCGGCATCTCCGGGGGCAATGAAAAACTGTTTTTT
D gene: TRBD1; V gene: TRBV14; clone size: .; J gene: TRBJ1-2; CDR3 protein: CASSPSGQALYGYTF; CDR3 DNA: TGTGCCAGCAGCCCTTCGGGACAGGCACTTTATGGCTACACCTTC
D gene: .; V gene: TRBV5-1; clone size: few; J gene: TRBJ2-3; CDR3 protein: CASSLGLARDTQYF; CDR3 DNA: TGTGCCAGCAGCTTGGGTCTAGCGAGAGATACGCAGTATTTT
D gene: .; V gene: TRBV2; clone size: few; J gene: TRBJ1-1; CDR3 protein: CASLSDGNTEAFF; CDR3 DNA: TGTGCCAGCCTCTCGGACGGAAACACTGAAGCTTTCTTT
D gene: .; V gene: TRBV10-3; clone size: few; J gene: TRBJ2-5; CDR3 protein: CASRRETQYF; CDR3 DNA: TGTGCCAGCAGAAGAGAGACCCAGTACTTC
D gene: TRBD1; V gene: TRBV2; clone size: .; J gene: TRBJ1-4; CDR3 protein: CASRDRTTNEKLFF; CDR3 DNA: TGTGCCAGCAGGGACAGGACAACTAATGAAAAACTGTTTTTT
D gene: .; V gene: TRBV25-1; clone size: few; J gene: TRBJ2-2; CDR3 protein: CASSSSNTGELFF; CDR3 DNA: TGTGCCAGCAGCAGCTCGAACACCGGGGAGCTGTTTTTT
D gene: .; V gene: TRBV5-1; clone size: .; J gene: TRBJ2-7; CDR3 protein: CASSYRGAEYEQYF; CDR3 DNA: TGCGCCAGCAGCTACCGGGGGGCCGAATACGAGCAGTACTTC
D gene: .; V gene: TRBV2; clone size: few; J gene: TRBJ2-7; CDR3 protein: CASSQDTYEQYF; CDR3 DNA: TGTGCCAGCAGTCAGGACACTTACGAGCAGTACTTC
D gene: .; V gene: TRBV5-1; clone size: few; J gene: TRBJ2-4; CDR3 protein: CASSLGQEGDIQYF; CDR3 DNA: TGCGCCAGCAGCTTGGGACAGGAAGGGGACATTCAGTACTTC
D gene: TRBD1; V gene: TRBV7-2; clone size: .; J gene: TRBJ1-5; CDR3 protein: CASSPPGGSNQPQHF; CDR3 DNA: TGTGCCAGCAGCCCCCCAGGGGGGAGCAATCAGCCCCAGCATTTT
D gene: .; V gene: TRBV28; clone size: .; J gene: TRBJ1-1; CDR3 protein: CATETQNTEAFF; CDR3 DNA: TGTGCCACTGAGACCCAGAACACTGAAGCTTTCTTT
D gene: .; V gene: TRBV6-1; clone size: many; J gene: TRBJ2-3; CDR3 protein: CASTGTGWTDTQYF; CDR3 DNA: TGTGCCAGCACTGGAACAGGGTGGACAGATACGCAGTATTTT
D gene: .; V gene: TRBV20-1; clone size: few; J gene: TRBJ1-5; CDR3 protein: CSADFQPQHF; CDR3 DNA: TGCAGTGCCGACTTTCAGCCCCAGCATTTT
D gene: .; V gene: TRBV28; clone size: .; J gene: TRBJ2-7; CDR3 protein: CASSPVKGQSYEQYF; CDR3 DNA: TGTGCCAGCAGCCCGGTGAAGGGCCAGTCCTACGAGCAGTACTTC
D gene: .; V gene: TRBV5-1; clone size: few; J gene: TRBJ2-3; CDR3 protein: CASSLFGASSTDTQYF; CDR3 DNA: TGCGCCAGCAGCTTGTTTGGGGCCAGTAGCACAGATACGCAGTATTTT
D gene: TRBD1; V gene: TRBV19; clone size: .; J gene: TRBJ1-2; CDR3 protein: CASSNAGTVNYGYTF; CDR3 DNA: TGTGCCAGTAGTAACGCCGGGACAGTTAACTATGGCTACACCTTC
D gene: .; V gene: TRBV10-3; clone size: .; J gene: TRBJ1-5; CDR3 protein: CAISGEKQGEGPQHF; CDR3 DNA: TGTGCCATCAGTGGGGAAAAACAGGGAGAGGGGCCCCAGCATTTT